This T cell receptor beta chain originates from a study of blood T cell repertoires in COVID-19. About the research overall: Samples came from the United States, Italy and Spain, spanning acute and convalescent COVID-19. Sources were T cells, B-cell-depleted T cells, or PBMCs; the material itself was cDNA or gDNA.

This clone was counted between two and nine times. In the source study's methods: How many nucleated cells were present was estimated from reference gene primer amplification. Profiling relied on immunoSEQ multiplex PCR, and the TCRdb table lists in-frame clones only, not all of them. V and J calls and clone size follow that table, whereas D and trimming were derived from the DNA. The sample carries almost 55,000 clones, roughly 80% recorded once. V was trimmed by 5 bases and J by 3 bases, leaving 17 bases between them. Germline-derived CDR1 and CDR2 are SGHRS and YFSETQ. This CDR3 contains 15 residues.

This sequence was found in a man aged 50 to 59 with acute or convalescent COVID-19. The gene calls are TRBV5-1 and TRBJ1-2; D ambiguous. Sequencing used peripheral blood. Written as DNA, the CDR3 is TGCGCCAGCAGGGCCCCGGGAGTCGTTGACTATGGCTACACCTTC. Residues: CASRAPGVVDYGYTF.